This T cell receptor (beta chain) was profiled in a study of early T cells in non-severe SARS-CoV-2 infection. There are many counts of this clonotype. Germline V gene lookup returns CDR1 KGHSH and CDR2 LQKENI. The length of the CDR3 is 17 residues. V dropped 5 bases and J dropped 3 bases, with 21 bases sitting between them. Molecules of cDNA were individually given unique molecular identifiers that were attached to them. TCRdb recomputed calls from the 5' RACE reads with MiXCR, one row per CDR3 protein. The profile shows 64,000 or so distinct CDR3 sequences, about 10% of them singletons. The source is an adult who was a healthcare worker with PCR-confirmed SARS-CoV-2 infection or an uninfected control (not recorded which). The rearrangement joins TRBV18 to TRBJ2-3; D ambiguous. The source material was whole blood, sampled at baseline. The CDR3 nucleotides are TGTGCCAGCTCAAGCTCATCTCCCCCATACCAGACAGATACGCAGTATTTT. Protein sequence: CASSSSSPPYQTDTQYF.